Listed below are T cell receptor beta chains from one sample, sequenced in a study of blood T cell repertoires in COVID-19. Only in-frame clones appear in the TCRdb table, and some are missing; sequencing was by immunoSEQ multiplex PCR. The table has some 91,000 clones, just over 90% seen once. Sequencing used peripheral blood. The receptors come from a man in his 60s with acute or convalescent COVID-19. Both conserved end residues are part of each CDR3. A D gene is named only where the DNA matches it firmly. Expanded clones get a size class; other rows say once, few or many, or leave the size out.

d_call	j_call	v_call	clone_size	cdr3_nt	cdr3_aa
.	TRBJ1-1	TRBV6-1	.	TGTGCCAGCAGTGAATCCCGGGGGGCGGACACTGAAGCTTTCTTT	CASSESRGADTEAFF
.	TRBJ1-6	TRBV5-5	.	TGTGCCAGCAGAAGCGAACAGGTCTCCTATAATTCACCCCTCCACTTT	CASRSEQVSYNSPLHF
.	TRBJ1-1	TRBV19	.	TGTGCCAGTAGCATGGGGCAGGGCGATTTGAACACTGAAGCTTTCTTT	CASSMGQGDLNTEAFF
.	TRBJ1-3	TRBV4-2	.	TGTGCCAGCAGCCAAGATTGGGGGGATGGAAACACCATATATTTT	CASSQDWGDGNTIYF
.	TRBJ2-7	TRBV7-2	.	TGTGCCAGCAGCTCGGGGGTTGGAGGGACGGAGCAGTACTTC	CASSSGVGGTEQYF
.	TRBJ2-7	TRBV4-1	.	TGCGCCAGCAGCCAAGTCAGGGGCCCCTACGAGCAGTACTTC	CASSQVRGPYEQYF
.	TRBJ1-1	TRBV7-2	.	TGTGCCAGCAGCTTCGGGTTTAGGAACACTGAAGCTTTCTTT	CASSFGFRNTEAFF
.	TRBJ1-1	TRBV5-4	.	TGTGCCATCAGATCGGGGGGGGATATTAACACTGAAGCTTTCTTT	CAIRSGGDINTEAFF
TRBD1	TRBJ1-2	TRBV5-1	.	TGCGCCAGCAGCCCCGGACAGGGCGACTATGGCTACACCTTC	CASSPGQGDYGYTF
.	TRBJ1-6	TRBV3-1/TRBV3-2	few	TGTGCCAGCAGCCAAGTTCTAGACAGGAATAATTCACCCCTCCACTTT	CASSQVLDRNNSPLHF
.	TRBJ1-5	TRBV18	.	TGTGCCAGCTCAGATCGGGGTCGGAGCAATCAGCCCCAGCATTTT	CASSDRGRSNQPQHF
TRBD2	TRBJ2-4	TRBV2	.	TGTGCCAGCAGCTTTCTTTCTAGCGGGGAAAAAAACATTCAGTACTTC	CASSFLSSGEKNIQYF
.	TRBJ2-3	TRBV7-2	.	TGTGCCAGCAGCTTCGGGGACACAGATACGCAGTATTTT	CASSFGDTDTQYF
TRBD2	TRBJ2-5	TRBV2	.	TGTGCCAGCAGTGAAGGCCTAGCGGGGGGCCAAGAGACCCAGTACTTC	CASSEGLAGGQETQYF
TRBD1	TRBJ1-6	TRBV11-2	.	TGTGCCAGCAGCCTGGTACAGGGGTATTCACCCCTCCACTTT	CASSLVQGYSPLHF
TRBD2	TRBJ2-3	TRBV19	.	TGTGCCAGTAGTATCCAGGGACTAGCGGGGGGCGATACGCAGTATTTT	CASSIQGLAGGDTQYF
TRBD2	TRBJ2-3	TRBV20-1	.	TGCAGTGCTAGTGGACTAGCGGAGAACACAGATACGCAGTATTTT	CSASGLAENTDTQYF
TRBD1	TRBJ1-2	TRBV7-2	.	TGTGCCATCCCGCAGGGACAGGGGGACAATGGCTACACCTTC	CAIPQGQGDNGYTF
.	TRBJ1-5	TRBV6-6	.	TGTGCCAGCAGTCCCCCCGGGAGTAGCAATCAGCCCCAGCATTTT	CASSPPGSSNQPQHF
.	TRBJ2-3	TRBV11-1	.	TGTGCCAGCAGCTTAGGACAGGGCACAGATACGCAGTATTTT	CASSLGQGTDTQYF
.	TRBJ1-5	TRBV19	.	TGTGCCAGTAGTATCAGGTTGCATCAGCCCCAGCATTTT	CASSIRLHQPQHF
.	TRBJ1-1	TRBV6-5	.	TGTGCCAGCAGCGGAGATCGCGGCACTGAAGCTTTCTTT	CASSGDRGTEAFF
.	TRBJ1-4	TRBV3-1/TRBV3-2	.	TGTGCCAGCAGACGTGGAGGGGATGAAAAACTGTTTTTT	CASRRGGDEKLFF
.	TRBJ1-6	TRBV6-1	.	TGTGCCAGCAGTGAAGCGCGGAAGAGCTCCTATAATTCACCCCTCCACTTT	CASSEARKSSYNSPLHF
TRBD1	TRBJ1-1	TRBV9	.	TGTGCCAGCAGCTTCTCGACAGGGGATGCTTTCTTT	CASSFSTGDAFF
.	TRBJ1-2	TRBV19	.	TGTGCCAGTAGTCTTATAGGAGGTAACTATGGCTACACCTTC	CASSLIGGNYGYTF
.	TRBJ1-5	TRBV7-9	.	TGTGCCAGCAGCCTCCGGGGGGATCAGCCCCAGCATTTT	CASSLRGDQPQHF
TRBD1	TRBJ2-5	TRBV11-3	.	TGTGCCAGCAGCATAAGGACAGGGGGAGGAGAGACCCAGTACTTC	CASSIRTGGGETQYF
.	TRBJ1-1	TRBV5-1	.	TGCGCCAGCAGCCCGAGGGGAGGGATCGACACTGAAGCTTTCTTT	CASSPRGGIDTEAFF
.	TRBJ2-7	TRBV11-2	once	TGTGCCAGCAGCCCGGATGGACTAAAAAGCTACGAGCAGTACTTC	CASSPDGLKSYEQYF
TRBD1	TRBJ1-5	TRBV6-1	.	TGTGCCAGCAGTGCGCGGGCAGGGGGCGGCAATCAGCCCCAGCATTTT	CASSARAGGGNQPQHF
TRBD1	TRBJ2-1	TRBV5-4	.	TGTGCCAGCAGCTGGCCGGGACAGGGAAACAATGAGCAGTTCTTC	CASSWPGQGNNEQFF
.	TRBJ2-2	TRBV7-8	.	TGTGCCAGCAGCTTAGATACTAGCTGGAACACCGGGGAGCTGTTTTTT	CASSLDTSWNTGELFF
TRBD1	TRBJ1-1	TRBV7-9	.	TGTGCCAGCAGCTTCGACAGGGGGATGAACACTGAAGCTTTCTTT	CASSFDRGMNTEAFF
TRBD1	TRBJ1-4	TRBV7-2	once	TGTGCCAGCAGCTTAAACAGGGGAGAGGAAAAACTGTTTTTT	CASSLNRGEEKLFF
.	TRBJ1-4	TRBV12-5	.	TGTGCTAGTGGTTGGGAGGCAGGCCAAAATGAAAAACTGTTTTTT	CASGWEAGQNEKLFF
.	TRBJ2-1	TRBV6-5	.	TGTGCCAGCCTCTACTACAATGAGCAGTTCTTC	CASLYYNEQFF
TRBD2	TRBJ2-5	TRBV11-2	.	TGTGCCAGCAGCCCTCGACTAGCGGGGGGCTCAATGAGGTCCCAGTACTTC	CASSPRLAGGSMRSQYF
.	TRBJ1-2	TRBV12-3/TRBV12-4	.	TGTGCCAGCAGTCCCCCGGGCAGGGATGGCTACACCTTC	CASSPPGRDGYTF
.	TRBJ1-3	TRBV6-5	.	TGTGCCAGCAGTTACGAGGGCCCGTCCTCTGGAAACACCATATATTTT	CASSYEGPSSGNTIYF
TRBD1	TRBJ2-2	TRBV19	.	TGTGCCAGTAGCGCCGACAGGGGAAACACCGGGGAGCTGTTTTTT	CASSADRGNTGELFF
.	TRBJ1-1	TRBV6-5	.	TGTGCCAGCACCGAGACAGGGAACACTGAAGCTTTCTTT	CASTETGNTEAFF
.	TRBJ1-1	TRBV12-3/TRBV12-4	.	TGTGCCAGCAGTTACAAAATTGAAGCTTTCTTT	CASSYKIEAFF
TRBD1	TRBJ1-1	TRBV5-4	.	TGTGCCAGCAGCTTCCGAGGGGGCGCTGAAGCTTTCTTT	CASSFRGGAEAFF
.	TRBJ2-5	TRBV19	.	TGTGCCAGTACTCACAGAGACCAAGAGACCCAGTACTTC	CASTHRDQETQYF
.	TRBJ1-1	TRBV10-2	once	TGCGCCAGCAGTGAGTCGGGGCATCTAACTGAAGCTTTCTTT	CASSESGHLTEAFF
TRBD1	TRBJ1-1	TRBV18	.	TGTGCCAGCTCACCTGGGGAAACCGGGACAGGGATCAAGAACACTGAAGCTTTCTTT	CASSPGETGTGIKNTEAFF
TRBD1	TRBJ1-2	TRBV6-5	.	TGTGCCAGCAGTCGCCGACAGGGGAACTATGGCTACACCTTC	CASSRRQGNYGYTF
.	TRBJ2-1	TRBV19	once	TGTGCCAGTAGTACTCTCCTCTCCCTCGGACAATACAATGAGCAGTTCTTC	CASSTLLSLGQYNEQFF
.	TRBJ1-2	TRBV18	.	TGTGCCAGCTCACCATTAGCCTCGGGTGGCTACACCTTC	CASSPLASGGYTF
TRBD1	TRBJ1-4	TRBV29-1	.	TGCAGCGTCGCCAGGGGGGCTAATGAAAAACTGTTTTTT	CSVARGANEKLFF
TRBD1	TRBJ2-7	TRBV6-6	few	TGTGCCAGCAGGGACAGGGGGCCCTACGAGCAGTACTTC	CASRDRGPYEQYF
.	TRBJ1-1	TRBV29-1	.	TGCAGCGTTGAACAACAAGGCGGGGACACTGAAGCTTTCTTT	CSVEQQGGDTEAFF